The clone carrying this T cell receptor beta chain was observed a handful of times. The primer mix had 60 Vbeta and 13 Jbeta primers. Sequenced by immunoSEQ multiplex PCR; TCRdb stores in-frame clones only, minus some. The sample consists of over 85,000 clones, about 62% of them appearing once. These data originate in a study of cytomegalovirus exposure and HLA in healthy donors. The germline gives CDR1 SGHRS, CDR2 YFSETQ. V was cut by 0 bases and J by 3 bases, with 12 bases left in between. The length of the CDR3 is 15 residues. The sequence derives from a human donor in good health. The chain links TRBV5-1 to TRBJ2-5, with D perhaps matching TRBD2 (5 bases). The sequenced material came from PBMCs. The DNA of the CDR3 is TGCGCCAGCAGCTTGGCCCCTACGCGGGAAGAGACCCAGTACTTC. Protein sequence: CASSLAPTREETQYF.